This TCR beta chain was captured by sequencing in a study of monozygotic twins with inflammatory bowel disease. Study-level findings and limits: Healthy co-twins exceeded IBD patients in TCRbeta diversity as measured by inverse Simpson.

TCR libraries each used approximately 3,200 ng of total RNA. Amplification used two nested PCRs: around 17 cycles, then approximately 9 cycles, on TCRalpha/TCRbeta cDNA. TCRdb reworked the 5' RACE reads into one entry per CDR3 protein, no DNA. This repertoire includes approximately 300,000 distinct CDR3 sequences. CDR1 is DFQATT and CDR2 is SNEGSKA in the germline V gene (reference sequence). The CDR3 has 14 amino acids. Donors each gave approximately 2.4 ml of blood. On this clonotype: Its matching antigen is unknown.

The sequenced material came from blood. The J gene is TRBJ1-2, the V gene TRBV20-1; TCRdb indicates TRBD1, and absent DNA this call remains unverified. The clonotype was recovered from a human donor with ulcerative colitis or Crohn's disease, or a healthy co-twin of an affected twin (not recorded which). CDR3 region: CSARRDPTNYGYTF.